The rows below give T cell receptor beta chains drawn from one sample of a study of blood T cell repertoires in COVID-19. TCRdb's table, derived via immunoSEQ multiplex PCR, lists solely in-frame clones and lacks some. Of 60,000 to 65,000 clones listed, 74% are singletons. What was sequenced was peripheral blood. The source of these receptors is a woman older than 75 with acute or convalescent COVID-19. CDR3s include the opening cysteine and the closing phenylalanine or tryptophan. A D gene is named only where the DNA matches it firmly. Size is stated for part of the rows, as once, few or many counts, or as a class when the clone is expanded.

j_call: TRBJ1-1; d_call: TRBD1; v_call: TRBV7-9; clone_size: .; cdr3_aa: CASSRDRGTEAFF; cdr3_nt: TGTGCCAGCAGCCGAGACAGGGGCACTGAAGCTTTCTTT
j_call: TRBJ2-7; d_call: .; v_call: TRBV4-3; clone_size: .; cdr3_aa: CASSQDTGTGLAYEQYF; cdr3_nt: TGCGCCAGCAGCCAAGATACCGGGACAGGACTAGCCTACGAGCAGTACTTC
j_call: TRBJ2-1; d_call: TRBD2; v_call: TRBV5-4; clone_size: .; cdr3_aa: CASSFGTSPYNEQFF; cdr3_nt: TGTGCCAGCAGCTTCGGGACTAGTCCCTACAATGAGCAGTTCTTC
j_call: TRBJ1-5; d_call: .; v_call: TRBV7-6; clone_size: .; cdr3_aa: CASSLGGERVSNQPQHF; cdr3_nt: TGTGCCAGCAGCTTAGGAGGAGAGAGGGTTAGCAATCAGCCCCAGCATTTT
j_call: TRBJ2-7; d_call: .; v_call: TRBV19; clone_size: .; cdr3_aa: CASSILGSEQYF; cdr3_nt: TGTGCCAGTAGTATTTTGGGGAGCGAGCAGTACTTC
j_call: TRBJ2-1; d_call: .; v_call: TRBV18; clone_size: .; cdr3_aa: CASSPVLGYNEQFF; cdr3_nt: TGTGCCAGCTCACCCGTACTTGGCTACAATGAGCAGTTCTTC
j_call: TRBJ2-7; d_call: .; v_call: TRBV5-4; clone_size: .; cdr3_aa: CASSRGPLEEQYF; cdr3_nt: TGTGCCAGCAGCCGAGGGCCCCTCGAAGAGCAGTACTTC
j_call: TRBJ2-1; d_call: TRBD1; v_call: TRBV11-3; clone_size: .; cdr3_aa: CASSFGTGGNEQFF; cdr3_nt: TGTGCCAGCAGCTTCGGGACAGGGGGCAATGAGCAGTTCTTC
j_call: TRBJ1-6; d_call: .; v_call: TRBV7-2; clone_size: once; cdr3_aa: CASSYETGNNSPLHF; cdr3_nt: TGTGCCAGCAGCTATGAGACGGGGAATAATTCACCCCTCCACTTT
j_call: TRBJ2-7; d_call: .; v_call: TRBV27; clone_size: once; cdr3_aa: CASSLSGTRPYEQYF; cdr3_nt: TGTGCCAGCAGTTTGAGTGGGACTCGACCCTACGAGCAGTACTTC
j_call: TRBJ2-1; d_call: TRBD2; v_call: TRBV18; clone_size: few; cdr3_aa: CASSPLSTSGSGNNEQFF; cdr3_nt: TGTGCCAGCTCACCACTGTCTACTAGCGGGAGTGGGAACAATGAGCAGTTCTTC
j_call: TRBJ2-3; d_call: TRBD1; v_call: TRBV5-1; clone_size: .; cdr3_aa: CASSSGTGGFTDTQYF; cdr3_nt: TGCGCCAGCAGCTCCGGGACAGGGGGCTTCACAGATACGCAGTATTTT
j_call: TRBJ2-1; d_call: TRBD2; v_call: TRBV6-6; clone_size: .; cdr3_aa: CASSGTRSQFEQFF; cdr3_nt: TGTGCCAGCAGTGGGACTAGATCCCAATTTGAGCAGTTCTTC
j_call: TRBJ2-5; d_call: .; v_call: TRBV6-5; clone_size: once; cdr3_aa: CASPEGETQYF; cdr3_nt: TGTGCCAGCCCAGAGGGAGAGACCCAGTACTTC
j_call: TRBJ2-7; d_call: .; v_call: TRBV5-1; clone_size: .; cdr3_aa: CASSLGAVYEQYF; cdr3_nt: TGCGCCAGCAGCTTGGGCGCGGTTTACGAGCAGTACTTC
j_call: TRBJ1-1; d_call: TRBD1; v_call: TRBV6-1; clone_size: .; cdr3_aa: CASSGGTGVSYTEAFF; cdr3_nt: TGTGCCAGCAGTGGGGGAACAGGGGTCTCCTACACTGAAGCTTTCTTT
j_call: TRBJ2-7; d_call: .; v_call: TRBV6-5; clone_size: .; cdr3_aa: CASSPSAQSSYEQYF; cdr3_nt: TGTGCCAGCAGTCCCTCAGCGCAAAGCTCCTACGAGCAGTACTTC
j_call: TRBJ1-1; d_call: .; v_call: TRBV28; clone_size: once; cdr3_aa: CASSFAGMNTEAFF; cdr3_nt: TGTGCCAGCAGTTTCGCGGGGATGAACACTGAAGCTTTCTTT
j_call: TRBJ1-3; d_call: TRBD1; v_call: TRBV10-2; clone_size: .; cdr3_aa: CASRSAGQGISGNTIYF; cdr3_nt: TGCGCCAGCAGATCCGCTGGACAGGGAATCTCTGGAAACACCATATATTTT
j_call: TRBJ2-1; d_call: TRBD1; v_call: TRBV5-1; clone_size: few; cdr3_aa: CASSPGTAASYNEQFF; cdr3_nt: TGCGCCAGCAGCCCGGGGACAGCCGCCTCCTACAATGAGCAGTTCTTC
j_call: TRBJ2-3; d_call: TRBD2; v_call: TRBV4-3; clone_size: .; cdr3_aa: CASSQDLGTSGFTDTQYF; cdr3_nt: TGCGCCAGCAGCCAAGATTTAGGGACTAGCGGGTTCACAGATACGCAGTATTTT
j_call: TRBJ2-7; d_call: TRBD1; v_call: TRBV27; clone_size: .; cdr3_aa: CASSLRQGTSYEQYF; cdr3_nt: TGTGCCAGCAGTTTACGACAGGGAACCTCCTACGAGCAGTACTTC
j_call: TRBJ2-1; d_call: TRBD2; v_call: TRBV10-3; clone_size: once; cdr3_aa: CAISVLAEVEQFF; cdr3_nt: TGTGCCATCAGCGTACTAGCGGAGGTTGAGCAGTTCTTC
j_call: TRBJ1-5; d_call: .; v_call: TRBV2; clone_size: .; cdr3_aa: CASSDRTFNQPQHF; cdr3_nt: TGTGCCAGCAGTGATCGGACATTCAATCAGCCCCAGCATTTT
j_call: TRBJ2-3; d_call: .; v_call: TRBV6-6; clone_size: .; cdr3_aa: CASSPSGTSTDTQYF; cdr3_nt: TGTGCCAGCAGCCCCTCGGGTACTAGCACAGATACGCAGTATTTT
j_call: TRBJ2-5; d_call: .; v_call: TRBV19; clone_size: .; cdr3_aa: CASSIATGVQETQYF; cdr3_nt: TGTGCCAGTAGTATAGCCACAGGCGTCCAAGAGACCCAGTACTTC
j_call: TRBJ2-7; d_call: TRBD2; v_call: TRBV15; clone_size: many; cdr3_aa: CATSRDVTSGRMPLEQYF; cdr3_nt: TGTGCCACCAGCAGAGATGTGACTAGCGGGAGGATGCCCCTCGAGCAGTACTTC
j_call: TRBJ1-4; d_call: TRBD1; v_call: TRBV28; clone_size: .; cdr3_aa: CASSSQGGLYEKLFF; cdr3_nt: TGTGCCAGCAGTTCTCAGGGGGGACTTTATGAAAAACTGTTTTTT
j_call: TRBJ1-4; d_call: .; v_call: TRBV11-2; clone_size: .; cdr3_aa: CASSQDPGIEKLFF; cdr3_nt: TGTGCCAGCAGCCAAGACCCGGGGATCGAAAAACTGTTTTTT
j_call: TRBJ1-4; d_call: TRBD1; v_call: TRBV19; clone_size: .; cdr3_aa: CASSMRPPITGAGEKLFF; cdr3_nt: TGTGCCAGTAGTATGAGACCGCCGATTACAGGGGCTGGGGAAAAACTGTTTTTT
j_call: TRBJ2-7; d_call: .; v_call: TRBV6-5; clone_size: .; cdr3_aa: CASRRQGGYEQYF; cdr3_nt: TGTGCCAGCAGACGACAGGGAGGCTACGAGCAGTACTTC
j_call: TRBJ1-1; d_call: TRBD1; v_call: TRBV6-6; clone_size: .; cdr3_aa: CASNAGGSNRF; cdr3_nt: TGTGCCAGCAACGCAGGGGGCTCGAACCGCTTT
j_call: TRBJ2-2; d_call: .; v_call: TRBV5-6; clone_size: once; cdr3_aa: CASSLGGAGELFF; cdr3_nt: TGTGCCAGCAGCTTGGGGGGGGCCGGGGAGCTGTTTTTT
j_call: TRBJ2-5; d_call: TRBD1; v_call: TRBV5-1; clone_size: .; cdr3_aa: CASSQQGQDKETQYF; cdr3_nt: TGCGCCAGCAGCCAACAGGGACAGGACAAAGAGACCCAGTACTTC
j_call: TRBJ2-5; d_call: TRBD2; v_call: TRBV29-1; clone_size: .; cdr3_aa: CSVDPGGETQYF; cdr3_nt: TGCAGCGTTGATCCGGGAGGAGAGACCCAGTACTTC
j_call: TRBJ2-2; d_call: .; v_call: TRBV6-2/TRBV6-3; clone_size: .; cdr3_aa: CASSYRPQGTGELFF; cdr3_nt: TGTGCCAGCAGTTACCGCCCCCAGGGCACCGGGGAGCTGTTTTTT
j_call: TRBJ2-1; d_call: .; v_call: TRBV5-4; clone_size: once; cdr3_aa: CASSLPRGAEQFF; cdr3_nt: TGTGCCAGCAGCTTACCTCGGGGGGCTGAGCAGTTCTTC
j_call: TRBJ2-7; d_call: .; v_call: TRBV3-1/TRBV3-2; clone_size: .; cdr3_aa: CASSQLYYDSYEQYF; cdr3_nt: TGTGCCAGCAGCCAATTATACTATGACTCCTACGAGCAGTACTTC
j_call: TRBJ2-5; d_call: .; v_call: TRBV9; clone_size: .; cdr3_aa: CASSANSGGETQYF; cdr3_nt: TGTGCCAGCAGCGCCAACAGTGGCGGGGAGACCCAGTACTTC
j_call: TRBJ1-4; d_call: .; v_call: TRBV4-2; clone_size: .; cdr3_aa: CASRTAPTNEKLFF; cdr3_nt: TGTGCCAGCAGGACAGCCCCAACTAATGAAAAACTGTTTTTT
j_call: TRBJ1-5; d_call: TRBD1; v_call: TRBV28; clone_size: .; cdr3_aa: CASRRKGTGGNQPQHF; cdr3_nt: TGTGCCAGCAGGCGCAAGGGGACAGGGGGCAATCAGCCCCAGCATTTT
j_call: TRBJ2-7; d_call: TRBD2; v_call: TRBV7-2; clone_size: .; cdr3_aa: CASSPRGTTLGEQYF; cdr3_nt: TGTGCCAGCAGCCCCCGGGGGACTACCCTCGGGGAGCAGTACTTC
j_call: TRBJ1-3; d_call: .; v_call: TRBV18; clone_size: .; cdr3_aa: CASSPRADTLSRNTIYF; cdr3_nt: TGTGCCAGCTCACCACGGGCGGACACACTCTCCAGAAACACCATATATTTT
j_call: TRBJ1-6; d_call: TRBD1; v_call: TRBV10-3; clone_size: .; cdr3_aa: CATREQGDRPLHF; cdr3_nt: TGTGCCACCCGAGAGCAGGGGGATCGGCCCCTCCACTTT
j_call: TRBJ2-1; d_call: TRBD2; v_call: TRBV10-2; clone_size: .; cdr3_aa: CASSASSGSINEQFF; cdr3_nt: TGCGCCAGCAGTGCTTCTAGCGGGTCAATCAATGAGCAGTTCTTC
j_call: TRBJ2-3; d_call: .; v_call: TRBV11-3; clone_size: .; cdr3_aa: CASTGGPQSTDTQYF; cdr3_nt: TGTGCCAGCACCGGGGGACCCCAGAGCACAGATACGCAGTATTTT
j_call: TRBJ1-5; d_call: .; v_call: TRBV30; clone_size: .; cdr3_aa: CASSRAEQPQHF; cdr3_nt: TGTGCCTCCAGCAGGGCCGAGCAGCCCCAGCATTTT
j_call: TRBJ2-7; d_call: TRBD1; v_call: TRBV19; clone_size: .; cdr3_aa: CASRGDSSNSYEQYF; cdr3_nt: TGTGCCAGTAGGGGGGACAGCAGCAACTCCTACGAGCAGTACTTC
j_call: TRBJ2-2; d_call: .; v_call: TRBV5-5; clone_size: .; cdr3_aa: CASLEGAYTGELFF; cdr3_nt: TGTGCCAGCTTGGAAGGGGCATACACCGGGGAGCTGTTTTTT
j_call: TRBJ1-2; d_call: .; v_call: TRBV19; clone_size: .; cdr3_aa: CASSPAGGENGYTF; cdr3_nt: TGTGCCAGTAGCCCCGCGGGGGGCGAGAATGGCTACACCTTC